A selection of T cell receptor beta chains follows, all from one sample in a study of cytomegalovirus exposure and HLA in healthy donors. The repertoire was sequenced with immunoSEQ multiplex PCR; TCRdb's copy has only in-frame clones and lacks some. The data hold some 84,000 clones, with about nine tenths observed a single time. Source material: PBMCs. Receptors were obtained from a man aged 25 to 40 in good health and CMV-seronegative. CDR3s include the opening cysteine and the closing phenylalanine or tryptophan. Each record gives: V gene, D gene, J gene, CDR3 protein. D genes are given only for firm matches.

v_call: TRBV9
d_call: .
j_call: TRBJ2-7
cdr3_aa: CASSAGTSGSYEQYF

v_call: TRBV7-9
d_call: .
j_call: TRBJ2-3
cdr3_aa: CASSLVETDTQYF

v_call: TRBV4-1
d_call: .
j_call: TRBJ2-7
cdr3_aa: CASSQEVRPTYEQYF

v_call: TRBV28
d_call: .
j_call: TRBJ2-5
cdr3_aa: CASSSPPDRQETQYF

v_call: TRBV14
d_call: TRBD2
j_call: TRBJ2-7
cdr3_aa: CASSHPSGKTYEQYF

v_call: TRBV19
d_call: TRBD2
j_call: TRBJ2-1
cdr3_aa: CASTRTSGSYNEQFF

v_call: TRBV29-1
d_call: .
j_call: TRBJ1-2
cdr3_aa: CSVGWSGSDYGYTF

v_call: TRBV6-5
d_call: TRBD1
j_call: TRBJ1-2
cdr3_aa: CASSRTGTGSGYTF

v_call: TRBV9
d_call: TRBD1
j_call: TRBJ1-1
cdr3_aa: CASSRQGLMNTEAFF

v_call: TRBV18
d_call: TRBD1
j_call: TRBJ2-5
cdr3_aa: CASSPGGRETQYF

v_call: TRBV7-2
d_call: .
j_call: TRBJ2-5
cdr3_aa: CASSLIAREETQYF

v_call: TRBV7-2
d_call: TRBD2
j_call: TRBJ2-5
cdr3_aa: CASSLVSLAGVGQETQYF

v_call: TRBV19
d_call: TRBD2
j_call: TRBJ2-2
cdr3_aa: CASSTTSGTNTGELFF

v_call: TRBV6-1
d_call: .
j_call: TRBJ1-2
cdr3_aa: CASSAMGAQRGYTF

v_call: TRBV7-2
d_call: TRBD1
j_call: TRBJ2-5
cdr3_aa: CASSFNRGLGQETQYF

v_call: TRBV14
d_call: .
j_call: TRBJ2-1
cdr3_aa: CASSLGQKQFF

v_call: TRBV6-1
d_call: TRBD2
j_call: TRBJ2-7
cdr3_aa: CASSEGSGGGDEQYF

v_call: TRBV29-1
d_call: .
j_call: TRBJ1-1
cdr3_aa: CSSNRVNTEAFF

v_call: TRBV11-2
d_call: TRBD1
j_call: TRBJ1-4
cdr3_aa: CASSSLGTENEKLFF

v_call: TRBV6-4
d_call: TRBD1
j_call: TRBJ2-1
cdr3_aa: CASSPGDRTYNEQFF

v_call: TRBV7-9
d_call: .
j_call: TRBJ2-3
cdr3_aa: CASRETGRDTQYF

v_call: TRBV5-4
d_call: TRBD1
j_call: TRBJ1-6
cdr3_aa: CASSLRFRDRDNSPLHF

v_call: TRBV9
d_call: TRBD1
j_call: TRBJ2-1
cdr3_aa: CASSVAGTGEEQFF

v_call: TRBV7-9
d_call: TRBD2
j_call: TRBJ2-7
cdr3_aa: CASSYKAGAYEQYF

v_call: TRBV7-6
d_call: .
j_call: TRBJ2-7
cdr3_aa: CASSFLDPKTIPEQYF

v_call: TRBV4-1
d_call: .
j_call: TRBJ2-1
cdr3_aa: CASSSFSVVDNEQFF

v_call: TRBV5-4
d_call: TRBD2
j_call: TRBJ2-6
cdr3_aa: CASSLGLAGVFSGANVLTF

v_call: TRBV28
d_call: TRBD2
j_call: TRBJ2-7
cdr3_aa: CASSPSGRAYEQYF

v_call: TRBV5-1
d_call: TRBD1
j_call: TRBJ2-7
cdr3_aa: CASKFGTGAYEQYF

v_call: TRBV5-4
d_call: TRBD2
j_call: TRBJ2-3
cdr3_aa: CASSFGGGVADTQYF

v_call: TRBV5-5
d_call: .
j_call: TRBJ2-1
cdr3_aa: CATQRGGSYNEQFF

v_call: TRBV9
d_call: TRBD2
j_call: TRBJ2-1
cdr3_aa: CASSVAISGAAEFF

v_call: TRBV5-1
d_call: .
j_call: TRBJ2-1
cdr3_aa: CASTYGETGNNEQFF

v_call: TRBV5-4
d_call: .
j_call: TRBJ2-2
cdr3_aa: CASTNRRANTGELFF

v_call: TRBV11-2
d_call: TRBD1
j_call: TRBJ2-1
cdr3_aa: CASSRTGGSYNEQFF

v_call: TRBV7-8
d_call: .
j_call: TRBJ1-1
cdr3_aa: CASSLARSNTEAFF

v_call: TRBV21-1
d_call: .
j_call: TRBJ2-7
cdr3_aa: CASQGASGTYEQYF

v_call: TRBV19
d_call: .
j_call: TRBJ2-3
cdr3_aa: CASSEDRWSTDTQYF

v_call: TRBV25-1
d_call: .
j_call: TRBJ2-3
cdr3_aa: CASSRDREATDTQYF

v_call: TRBV7-9
d_call: TRBD1
j_call: TRBJ2-3
cdr3_aa: CASSLPTGGDTQYF

v_call: TRBV6-7
d_call: TRBD1
j_call: TRBJ1-3
cdr3_aa: CASSYAGGIGNTIYF

v_call: TRBV7-8
d_call: TRBD1
j_call: TRBJ1-6
cdr3_aa: CASSLRGNGQGTSYNSPLHF

v_call: TRBV15
d_call: TRBD1
j_call: TRBJ2-7
cdr3_aa: CATSRPGQGIYEQYF

v_call: TRBV29-1
d_call: TRBD1
j_call: TRBJ1-5
cdr3_aa: CSVGTGSGQPQHF

v_call: TRBV6-1
d_call: TRBD2
j_call: TRBJ2-2
cdr3_aa: CASTILAGGPGELFF

v_call: TRBV29-1
d_call: TRBD1
j_call: TRBJ1-5
cdr3_aa: CSVVTGGRDQPQHF

v_call: TRBV28
d_call: .
j_call: TRBJ1-2
cdr3_aa: CASSLLGPGDGYTF

v_call: TRBV9
d_call: TRBD1
j_call: TRBJ2-2
cdr3_aa: CASSARDRGTGELFF

v_call: TRBV9
d_call: .
j_call: TRBJ2-1
cdr3_aa: CASSVAQGNEQFF

v_call: TRBV27
d_call: .
j_call: TRBJ2-7
cdr3_aa: CASSLSTVHPPVYEQYF

v_call: TRBV5-1
d_call: TRBD1
j_call: TRBJ2-1
cdr3_aa: CASSSGQDSSLGQQFF

v_call: TRBV28
d_call: .
j_call: TRBJ2-7
cdr3_aa: CASRDLPSSYEQYF

v_call: TRBV28
d_call: TRBD2
j_call: TRBJ2-7
cdr3_aa: CASSPGTSGPPVYEQYF

v_call: TRBV7-6
d_call: TRBD1
j_call: TRBJ2-5
cdr3_aa: CASSHGTVETQYF

v_call: TRBV30
d_call: TRBD1
j_call: TRBJ1-2
cdr3_aa: CAWSLLVYRRDRGDYGYTF

v_call: TRBV11-2
d_call: .
j_call: TRBJ1-2
cdr3_aa: CASSLTGYGYTF

v_call: TRBV7-9
d_call: .
j_call: TRBJ2-3
cdr3_aa: CASRVEVTDTQYF

v_call: TRBV7-2
d_call: TRBD2
j_call: TRBJ2-5
cdr3_aa: CASSRAGGQGETQYF

v_call: TRBV10-1
d_call: .
j_call: TRBJ1-6
cdr3_aa: CASSEAGQRNSPLHF